This entry concerns a single T cell receptor beta chain. The antigen remains undetermined. The junction shows a germline mismatch at one end, possibly a read error. The data were obtained in a study of Graves' ophthalmopathy and Graves' hyperthyroidism. Across the whole study: Peripheral blood samples were taken at initial diagnosis, before any treatment.

Study-level points and caveats: Ophthalmopathy progression was predicted by the model at around 70% sensitivity and about 72% specificity. Among expanded thyroid clonotypes above 0.001 frequency, most also occurred in blood.

Researchers took RNA transcripts and amplified TCR beta CDR3 regions from them. Amplification began with first-round RT-PCR using HTBI primers, then second-round multiplex PCR was performed. One entry per CDR3 protein, called by TCRdb with MiXCR from the multiplex PCR reads. Of approximately 45,000 distinct CDR3 sequences in the sample, roughly 52% are singletons; the top ten hold around 25%. Clinicians made diagnoses from clinical symptoms, serum thyroxine, TRAb, thyroid ultrasound and orbital computed tomography. The CDR3 runs to 13 residues. From germline, CDR1 is SGHAT and CDR2 FQNNGV. Sequences were obtained from peripheral blood. The V gene is TRBV11-2, the J gene TRBJ1-3; D is undetermined. The TCR comes from an adult man with Graves' ophthalmopathy. The CDR3 here is CASSGRNGNTIYF. The CDR3 DNA reads as TGTGCCAGCAGCGGACGGAACGGAAACACCATATATTTC.